This T cell receptor beta chain was found in a study of OX40 agonist ivuxolimab in advanced cancers. Overall study context: Hepatocellular carcinoma, melanoma, renal cell or head and neck cancer was diagnosed in the dose-escalation patients. Of mixed ages from about 20 to 90 and averaging roughly 60 years, the group was around 78% male. Previous treatment with anti-PD-1, anti-PD-L1 or anti-CTLA-4 therapy was allowed; 40% had received some.

Enrollment shut out patients with autoimmune disease history or systemic immunosuppression. This clone was detected once. The data were produced by immunoSEQ multiplex PCR, yet TCRdb's version contains in-frame clones alone and is incomplete. The data contain about 78,000 clones, almost 85% of them singletons. CDR3 size: 16 residues. This receptor was taken from an adult with an advanced solid tumor such as melanoma, head and neck, liver or kidney cancer. This chain joins TRBV21-1 and TRBJ2-5. TRBV21-1 is described as a pseudogene. This specimen consisted of CD4+ or CD8+ T cells sorted from blood, obtained in a trial of the OX40 agonist ivuxolimab. The CDR3 spells CASSKGREECQETQYF. DNA for the CDR3: TGTGCCAGCAGCAAAGGAAGGGAAGAGTGCCAAGAGACCCAGTACTTC.